A selection of T cell receptor beta chains follows, all from one sample in a study of OX40 agonist ivuxolimab in advanced cancers. The assay was immunoSEQ multiplex PCR, and TCRdb's table has in-frame clones only and misses some. Among 30,000 or so clones listed, about four fifths were seen once. Sequenced material: CD4+ or CD8+ T cells sorted from blood, taken in a trial of the OX40 agonist ivuxolimab. The receptors here all came from an adult with an advanced solid tumor such as melanoma, head and neck, liver or kidney cancer. The CDR3 runs from the conserved cysteine through the conserved F or W. Some rows have no size entry. The others give once, few or many, or a class for an expanded clone.

j_gene,v_gene,abundance,CDR3aa
TRBJ2-5,TRBV5-1,.,CASSPWTGMETQYF
TRBJ2-5,TRBV10-1,.,CASSEGRLEETQYF
TRBJ1-4,TRBV6-6,.,CASSYGSVATNEKLFF
TRBJ1-4,TRBV30,.,CAWTNLNHIIATNEKLFF
TRBJ1-6,TRBV25-1,.,CASKPRTYSPLHF
TRBJ1-2,TRBV18,.,CASSRSFEADGYTF
TRBJ1-5,TRBV28,.,CASFSRLSSFYSNQPQHF
TRBJ1-3,TRBV30,.,CAWGIGTVSGNTIYF
TRBJ2-7,TRBV19,.,CASSIAGPSYEQYF
TRBJ1-1,TRBV5-1,.,CASSRVMNTEAFF
TRBJ1-1,TRBV10-3,once,CAISEYMNTEAFF
TRBJ1-6,TRBV6-4,.,CASRGQSSSPLHF
TRBJ2-2,TRBV19,.,CASSIGRHTGELFF
TRBJ1-1,TRBV4-2,.,CASSQGDRGGEAFF
TRBJ2-6,TRBV7-9,.,CASSFPRQGGHSGANVLTF
TRBJ2-3,TRBV19,.,CASSTRDRAFADTQYF
TRBJ2-1,TRBV28,once,CASSAGTARYNEQFF
TRBJ1-2,TRBV7-2,.,CASSLGDSFYYTF
TRBJ2-5,TRBV6-6,.,CASRPHRQGAVETQYF
.,TRBV5-1,once,CASSLGSRDEQYF
TRBJ1-2,TRBV27,.,CASGGQNRGASTYGYTF
TRBJ2-7,TRBV30,.,CAWRTIRGYEQYF
TRBJ2-5,TRBV28,.,CASSFGTSGGRETQYF
TRBJ1-4,TRBV6-1,.,CASSEVVTGMATNEKLFF
TRBJ1-5,TRBV6-1,.,CASSEFRAPQPQHF
TRBJ2-7,TRBV30,.,CAWRRLAGLYF
TRBJ1-3,TRBV11-2,.,CASSLEGQITGNTIYF
TRBJ2-6,TRBV7-9,.,CASSPVGAGANVLTF
TRBJ2-1,TRBV5-4,once,CASSLGTSGYNEQFF
TRBJ2-1,TRBV5-1,.,CASSLVTSGGRNEQFF
TRBJ1-3,TRBV11-2,.,CASSPNLGNTIYF
TRBJ1-6,TRBV28,once,CASKGTGFSPLHF